This T cell receptor (beta chain) was identified in a study of shared clonotypes between healthy human individuals. Terminally differentiated effector memory CD45RA+ cells were left out of the naive CD8 fraction, which was CD45RO-negative and positively selected for CCR7. This clone has just one count. Within the sample, other DNA sequences also encode this same CDR3. CDR3 length equals 15 residues. V lost 5 bases, J lost 3 bases, and 17 bases lay in between. Germline CDR1 reads PRHDT; CDR2 reads FYEKMQ (reference sequence). Method: immunoSEQ multiplex PCR; TCRdb's copy keeps in-frame clones and lacks some. The sample yields about 2 million clones, about 94% seen once.

The source is a man between 18 and 35 years old in good health. The sample consisted of naive CD8+ T cells sorted from blood. This chain connects TRBV13 to TRBJ2-7; D possibly corresponds to TRBD2 (6 bases). The CDR3 region is CASSPTGTGGYEQYF. In DNA, the CDR3 is TGTGCCAGCAGCCCGACCGGGACTGGGGGCTACGAGCAGTACTTC.